Below, 28 T cell receptor beta chains from the same sample are listed, as sequenced in a study of T cell responses to AZD1222 COVID-19 vaccine (dated by TCRdb to the early 2020s). The meaning of the sample's time point label: baseline before first vaccination. The method behind the library was the immunoSEQ multiplex PCR assay. Here the immuneACCESS table is served through TCRdb, limited to in-frame sequences with V and J called. Missing clones are a known gap in these copies; in checked studies unresolved V genes cover under half, and the rest lacks a known reason. The sample records 100,000 to 150,000 clones, about 90% of which are singletons. The ten largest make up about 1.1% of the sample. The input for sequencing was peripheral blood, taken on day 0 of AZD1222 vaccination. The receptor set was obtained from an adult in good health.

This chain connects TRBV28 to TRBJ1-6; no reliable D call. The germline gives CDR1 MDHEN, CDR2 SYDVKM. Trimming took off 9 bases at V and 8 bases at J, with 14 bases between the two ends. The length of the CDR3 is 13 residues. CDR3 region: CARIGLSDSPLHF. In nucleotides, the CDR3 is TGTGCCAGAATTGGGCTTTCGGATTCACCCCTCCACTTT.

This clone occurred a few times. J is TRBJ2-2 and V is TRBV6-5; the D gene is possibly TRBD1 (6 bases). CDR3 length equals 15 residues. The germline CDR1 and CDR2 sequences are MNHEY and SVGAGI. Trimming pared 2 bases from V and 1 base from J, leaving 8 bases between. The CDR3 loop reads CASSYRQENTGELFF. In DNA, the CDR3 is TGTGCCAGCAGTTACCGACAGGAGAACACCGGGGAGCTGTTTTTT.

This clone has just one count. The chain carries TRBV2 and TRBJ2-1; 10 nucleotides line up with TRBD1. Germline CDR1 and CDR2: SNHLY and FYNNEI. J gave up 5 bases and V 7 bases, and 5 bases lay outside the gene matches. The CDR3 is made up of 14 amino acids. The CDR3 loop reads CASTGDRGHNEQFF. The CDR3 DNA is TGTGCCAGCACCGGGGACAGGGGCCACAATGAGCAGTTCTTC.

The chain couples TRBV15 to TRBJ1-6; the D gene is possibly TRBD1 (5 bases). V was clipped by 0 bases and J by 5 bases, with 11 bases between them. The CDR3 is 16 amino acids. Germline-derived CDR1 and CDR2 are LNHNV and YYDKDF (reference sequence). Here the CDR3 reads CATSRDWGVNNSPLHF. Written as DNA, the CDR3 is TGTGCCACCAGCAGAGATTGGGGCGTCAATAATTCACCCCTCCACTTT.

CDR3 region: CASSSRGSKVGTDTQYF. The CDR3 DNA reads TGTGCCAGCAGTTCGCGGGGGTCCAAAGTGGGGACAGATACGCAGTATTTT. The V gene is TRBV27, the J gene TRBJ2-3; TRBD2 aligns across 7 bases. Trimming at V came to 4 bases and at J to 3 bases, leaving 13 bases not matched to a gene. CDR3 length: 17 residues. Germline CDR1 and CDR2: MNHEY and SMNVEV (reference sequence).

The CDR3 sequence: CASSLGTTNTIYF. The CDR3 nucleotides read TGTGCCAGCAGCTTAGGCACCACAAACACCATATATTTT. This chain links TRBV7-9 with TRBJ1-3; D not resolved. Trimming stripped 1 base from V and 6 bases from J, with 7 bases between. The CDR3 loop spans 13 amino acids. Germline V gives CDR1 SEHNR, CDR2 FQNEAQ (reference sequence). Full variable domain (missing parts from reference TRBV7-9 and TRBJ1-3): DTGVSQNPRHKITKRGQNVTFRCDPISEHNRLYWYRQTLGQGPEFLTYFQNEAQLEKSRLLSDRFSAERPKGSFSTLEIQRTEQGDSAMYLCASSLGTTNTIYFGEGSWLTVV.

The chain combines TRBV5-1 with TRBJ1-4; no firm D call. This CDR3 has 15 amino acids. Germline assignment: CDR1 SGHRS and CDR2 YFSETQ. V lost 2 bases and J lost 1, with 9 bases in between. The chain's CDR3 is CASSFGDRTNEKLFF. CDR3 nucleotides: TGCGCCAGCAGCTTTGGAGACCGAACTAATGAAAAACTGTTTTTT.

This clone was detected once. The chain combines TRBV2 with TRBJ2-7; 7 nucleotides match TRBD2. CDR3 length: 14 amino acids. With V trimmed by 8 bases and J by 1 base, 8 bases remained unmatched. Looked up from germline, CDR1 is SNHLY and CDR2 is FYNNEI. The CDR3 sequence is CASGKGLGSYEQYF. In DNA form, the CDR3 reads TGTGCCAGCGGGAAAGGACTAGGTTCCTACGAGCAGTACTTC.

The genes are TRBV7-9 and TRBJ1-2, with 8 bases identical to TRBD1. The germline gives CDR1 SEHNR, CDR2 FQNEAQ (reference sequence). This CDR3 contains 15 residues. Trimming removed 3 bases from V and 7 bases from J; junction bases left unmatched: 10. The DNA for the CDR3 is TGTGCCAGCAGCTTTCTCATCCAGGGGGCAGGTGGCTACACCTTC. This codes for CASSFLIQGAGGYTF.

This clone occurred once. V usage is TRBV19 and J usage is TRBJ1-5; D perhaps matches TRBD1 (5 bases). The CDR3 consists of 14 residues. In germline, CDR1 is LNHDA, CDR2 SQIVND (reference sequence). Deletions cut 2 bases from V and 7 bases from J, with 12 bases between. The CDR3 region has the DNA TGTGCCAGTAGTATACAACGTAGGGGACAGCCCCAGCATTTT. It is translated as CASSIQRRGQPQHF. Complete variable domain (other parts from reference TRBV19 and TRBJ1-5): DGGITQSPKYLFRKEGQNVTLSCEQNLNHDAMYWYRQDPGQGLRLIYYSQIVNDFQKGDIAEGYSVSREKKESFPLTVTSAQKNPTAFYLCASSIQRRGQPQHFGDGTRLSIL.

The chain links TRBV3-1 (or the pseudogene TRBV3-2) to TRBJ2-1, with 13 bases fitting TRBD2. Trimming took 1 base from V and 9 from J; bases not matched to a gene: 3. Germline V gene lookup returns CDR1 LGHDT and CDR2 YNNKEL (reference sequence). The CDR3 is made up of 15 amino acids. The CDR3 region has the DNA TGTGCCAGCAGCCAAGGACTAGCGGGAGGATCTGAGCAGTTCTTC. Protein sequence: CASSQGLAGGSEQFF.

J is TRBJ2-3 and V is TRBV5-1, with 8 bases identical to TRBD2. CDR1 is SGHRS, CDR2 YFSETQ, per germline. The CDR3 runs 14 residues. The junction had 4 bases not matched to a gene; V was cut back by 7 bases and J by 0 bases. The CDR3 DNA is TGCGCCAGCCAACTAGCGGTGAGCACAGATACGCAGTATTTT. It is translated as CASQLAVSTDTQYF.

The rearrangement uses TRBV6-1 and TRBJ2-7, with 10 bases identical to TRBD1. V lost 2 bases to trimming and J lost 5 bases; unmatched junction nucleotides: 3. This CDR3 is built from 14 residues. Germline V gene sequence: CDR1 MNHNS, CDR2 SASEGT. CDR3 bases: TGTGCCAGCAGTGAAACGGGGACAGGGGACGAGCAGTACTTC. Translation: CASSETGTGDEQYF.

The gene calls are TRBV6-1 and TRBJ2-1; tentatively, D is TRBD1 (6 bases). The CDR3 length is 16 residues. Trimming cost V 0 bases and J 8 bases, with 17 bases left between them. Per the germline V gene, CDR1 is MNHNS and CDR2 is SASEGT. The chain's CDR3 is CASSEAPGPRTDEQFF. The CDR3 bases are TGTGCCAGCAGTGAAGCACCTGGACCGAGGACAGATGAGCAGTTCTTC.

This sequence joins TRBV5-1 and TRBJ2-3, with D unresolved. CDR1 is SGHRS, CDR2 YFSETQ, per germline. Trimming cost V 2 bases and J 2 bases, with 9 bases left between them. The CDR3 has 14 residues. This chain's CDR3 is CASSLIPTTDTQYF. In nucleotides, the CDR3 is TGCGCCAGCAGCTTAATCCCAACCACAGATACGCAGTATTTT. Looking up the rest from reference TRBV5-1 and TRBJ2-3 gives the full variable domain: KAGVTQTPRYLIKTRGQQVTLSCSPISGHRSVSWYQQTPGQGLQFLFEYFSETQRNKGNFPGRFSGRQFSNSRSEMNVSTLELGDSALYLCASSLIPTTDTQYFGPGTRLTVL.

V usage is TRBV12-1 and J usage is TRBJ2-7; TRBD2, the D gene given by the table, was not confirmed from the DNA. TRBV12-1 is a pseudogene segment. The CDR3 runs 18 residues. CDR3: CASSFLPSGGEAGSEQYF. The CDR3 coding sequence is TGTGCCAGCAGCTTTTTACCCTCCGGAGGGGAAGCCGGCAGCGAGCAGTACTTC.

The chain employs TRBV28 and TRBJ2-1; 13 nucleotides align to TRBD2. The V segment lost 9 bases and the J segment 3 bases; nucleotides outside the gene matches: 14. CDR1 and CDR2 (germline): MDHEN, SYDVKM. This CDR3 is built from 18 residues. CDR3 sequence (DNA): TGTGCCAGTTGGGGTGAAACTAGCGGGAGGGCTTACTACAATGAGCAGTTCTTC. Translating it yields CASWGETSGRAYYNEQFF.

V is TRBV28 and J is TRBJ2-1; TRBD1 agrees at 7 bases. The CDR3 totals 16 residues. J gave up 3 bases and V 4 bases, and 9 bases lay outside the gene matches. Looked up from germline, CDR1 is MDHEN and CDR2 is SYDVKM. The CDR3 nucleotides are TGTGCCAGCAGTTCTATCGGGACAGTATACTACAATGAGCAGTTCTTC. The encoded protein is CASSSIGTVYYNEQFF. The whole variable domain, remainder taken from reference TRBV28 and TRBJ2-1, is DVKVTQSSRYLVKRTGEKVFLECVQDMDHENMFWYRQDPGLGLRLIYFSYDVKMKEKGDIPEGYSVSREKKERFSLILESASTNQTSMYLCASSSIGTVYYNEQFFGPGTRLTVL.

This clone has more than one count but fewer than ten. This rearrangement joins TRBV24-1 to TRBJ1-2, with D possibly matching TRBD1 (5 bases). The length of the CDR3 is 13 residues. The V end was cut by 6 bases, the J end by 6 bases, with 13 bases between. From germline, CDR1 is KGHDR and CDR2 SFDVKD. DNA for the CDR3: TGTGCCACCAGTAGGGGCGTGGTGGATGGCTACACCTTC. Translation: CATSRGVVDGYTF.

The J gene is TRBJ2-1, the V gene TRBV6-5; maybe TRBD2 (6 bases). CDR1 is MNHEY, CDR2 SVGAGI, per germline. Trimming took 5 bases from V and 10 from J, leaving 15 bases between them. This CDR3 spans 13 amino acids. CDR3 DNA: TGTGCCAGCAGTCCGACTAGGGCCTGGGAGCAGTTCTTC. It codes for CASSPTRAWEQFF.

In DNA, the CDR3 is TGTGCCAGAGGGTATACAGGTCACACCGGGGAGCTGTTTTTT. Amino acid sequence: CARGYTGHTGELFF. The chain links TRBV7-9 to TRBJ2-2, with D perhaps TRBD1 (5 bases). CDR3 size: 14 residues. V was trimmed by 9 bases and J by 3 bases, leaving 14 bases between them. Germline assignment: CDR1 SEHNR and CDR2 FQNEAQ (reference sequence).

The CDR3 DNA reads as TGTGCCAGCAGTCCGTGGACAGGGGGCGTCTATGGCTACACCTTC. Translating it yields CASSPWTGGVYGYTF. The V gene is TRBV27, the J gene TRBJ1-2; 11 bases map to TRBD1. V trimming: 5 bases; J trimming: 4 bases; junction bases outside the gene matches: 6. The CDR3 length is 15 residues. Germline V lookup: CDR1 MNHEY, CDR2 SMNVEV (reference sequence).

The rearrangement joins TRBV12-5 to TRBJ2-7, with TRBD2 matching 9 bases. The length of the CDR3 is 14 residues. The germline V gene has CDR1 LGHNT and CDR2 FRNRAP. V was clipped by 5 bases and J by 5 bases; unmatched bases: 7. The CDR3 spells CASGHIAGVDEQYF. CDR3 DNA: TGTGCTAGTGGTCACATAGCGGGAGTAGACGAGCAGTACTTC.

The V gene is TRBV18, the J gene TRBJ1-1; a possible D gene is TRBD1 (6 bases). This CDR3 region has 13 residues. V was cut by 4 bases and J by 7 bases, with 13 bases left in between. Germline V gives CDR1 KGHSH, CDR2 LQKENI. As DNA, the CDR3 is TGTGCCAGCTCACTAGCAGGGGTGGTTGAAGCTTTCTTT. Amino acids: CASSLAGVVEAFF.

The chain has TRBV9 and TRBJ2-2; 8 bases are a match to TRBD1. Trimming at V came to 0 bases and at J to 5 bases, leaving 12 bases not matched to a gene. Germline V CDR1 and CDR2: SGDLS, YYNGEE. The CDR3 covers 18 residues. The CDR3 coding sequence is TGTGCCAGCAGCGTAGAACTTTCCAGGGGGCGCAGTACCGGGGAGCTGTTTTTT. Its protein product is CASSVELSRGRSTGELFF.

The chain combines TRBV27 with TRBJ1-5; 7 nucleotides line up with TRBD1. Germline V lookup: CDR1 MNHEY, CDR2 SMNVEV (reference sequence). The junction had 5 bases not matched to a gene; V was cut back by 5 bases and J by 4 bases. The CDR3 is made up of 14 amino acids. CDR3 sequence reads: CASSLRQGNQPQHF. CDR3 coding DNA: TGTGCCAGCAGTCTCCGACAGGGAAATCAGCCCCAGCATTTT.

CDR3 residues: CASSLGGFGENTGELFF. The DNA of the CDR3 is TGCGCCAGCAGCTTGGGCGGTTTCGGGGAGAACACCGGGGAGCTGTTTTTT. The gene calls are TRBV5-1 and TRBJ2-2, with D maybe TRBD2 (5 bases). V was cut by 0 bases and J by 1 base, with 13 bases left in between. Germline lookup yields CDR1 SGHRS and CDR2 YFSETQ. The CDR3 has 17 residues.

This rearrangement joins TRBV9 to TRBJ2-2, with 11 nucleotides matching TRBD1. J lost 6 bases, V lost 0 bases, and 1 base had no gene match. Germline V CDR1 and CDR2: SGDLS, YYNGEE. This CDR3 region has 15 residues. CDR3 nucleotide sequence: TGTGCCAGCAGCGTAGGGGGACAGGGGGCCGGGGAGCTGTTTTTT. Translation: CASSVGGQGAGELFF.